This record covers a single T cell receptor (beta chain). This entry comes from a study of blood T cell repertoires in COVID-19. Study-wide context: Samples came from the United States, Italy and Spain, spanning acute and convalescent COVID-19.

It was during active infection that Seattle patients were enrolled and then longitudinally followed. Sequenced by immunoSEQ multiplex PCR; TCRdb stores in-frame clones only, minus some. The sample yields over 250,000 clones, about 81% seen once. V shed 2 bases and J shed 5 bases, with 21 bases lying between them. Per the germline V gene, CDR1 is LNHDA and CDR2 is SQIVND (reference sequence). There are 18 residues in the CDR3. V and J are TRBV19 and TRBJ1-4; tentative D call: TRBD1 (6 bases). Sequencing was performed on peripheral blood. The sequence came from a human donor with COVID-19, enrolled during active disease. The donor label of this sample is uncertain. The CDR3 spells CASSIPAGAPAGNEKLFF. DNA for the CDR3: TGTGCCAGTAGTATACCCGCAGGGGCCCCCGCTGGGAATGAAAAACTGTTTTTT.